The clone carrying this T cell receptor beta chain appeared a few times. What it binds is not known. PBMCs were cryopreserved, and 1.5 to 2.5 micrograms of genomic DNA from them went into TCR beta libraries. The sample comes from a study of cytotoxic CD8 clonotypes in ibrutinib-treated CLL. The wider study: Once patients had received a median about twelve months of treatment, range 6 to 36, response samples were obtained.

Notes on the study in general: Higher clonality was seen at ibrutinib response and a return toward baseline at progression.

Assay: immunoSEQ multiplex PCR; the TCRdb copy retains only in-frame clones and omits some. Among over 250,000 clones, 65% to 85% were seen once, and the ten largest hold around 6%. The TCR was taken from a human donor with chronic lymphocytic leukemia. The specimen comprised PBMCs, sampled at disease progression, from a patient treated with ibrutinib.

Here the CDR3 reads CASTIGTGYEQYF. The CDR3 region has the DNA TGTGCCAGCACCATCGGAACAGGGTACGAGCAGTACTTC. The rearrangement uses TRBV27 and TRBJ2-7, with TRBD1 as a possible D gene (6 bases). This CDR3 is built from 13 residues. Germline CDR1 MNHEY, CDR2 SMNVEV (reference sequence). V was trimmed by 7 bases and J by 4 bases, leaving 14 bases between them.